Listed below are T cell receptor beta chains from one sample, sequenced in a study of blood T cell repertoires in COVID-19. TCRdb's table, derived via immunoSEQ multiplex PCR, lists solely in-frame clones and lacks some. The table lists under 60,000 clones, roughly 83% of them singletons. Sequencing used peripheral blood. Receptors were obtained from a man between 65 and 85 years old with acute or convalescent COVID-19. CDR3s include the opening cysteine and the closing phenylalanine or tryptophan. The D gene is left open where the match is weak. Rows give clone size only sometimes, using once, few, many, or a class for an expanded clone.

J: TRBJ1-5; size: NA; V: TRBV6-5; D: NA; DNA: TGTGCCAGCAGGGACAGCAAAAGCAATCAGCCCCAGCATTTT; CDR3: CASRDSKSNQPQHF
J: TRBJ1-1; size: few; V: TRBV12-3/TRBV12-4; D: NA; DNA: TGTGCCAGCAGCGGACTGTTGAACACTGAAGCTTTCTTT; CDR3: CASSGLLNTEAFF
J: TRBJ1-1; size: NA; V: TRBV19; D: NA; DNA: TGTGCCAGTAGTAGATTGGGGGCCCAAGCTTTCTTT; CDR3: CASSRLGAQAFF
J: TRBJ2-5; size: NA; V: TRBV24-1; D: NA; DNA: TGTGCCACCAGTGGAATCGGGCCCCGGGGAGAGACCCAGTACTTC; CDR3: CATSGIGPRGETQYF
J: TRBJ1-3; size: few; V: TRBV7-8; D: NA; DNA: TGTGCCAGCAGCCTCGGGACTGCCCAGGACCGAAACACCATATATTTT; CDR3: CASSLGTAQDRNTIYF
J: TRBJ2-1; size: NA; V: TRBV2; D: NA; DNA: TGTGCCAGCAGTGACCAGGAATACAATGAGCAGTTCTTC; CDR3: CASSDQEYNEQFF
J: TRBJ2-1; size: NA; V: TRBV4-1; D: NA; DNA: TGCGCCAGCAGCCCCACCCCGGGACATCCGAGCTCCTACAATGAGCAGTTCTTC; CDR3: CASSPTPGHPSSYNEQFF
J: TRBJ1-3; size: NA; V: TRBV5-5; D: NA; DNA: TGTGCCAGCAGGGATGAGAGGAGTGGAAACACCATATATTTT; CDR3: CASRDERSGNTIYF
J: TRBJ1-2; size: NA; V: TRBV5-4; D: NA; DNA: TGTGCCAGCAGCCACAGGACGGGCCTCTATGGCTACACCTTC; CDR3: CASSHRTGLYGYTF
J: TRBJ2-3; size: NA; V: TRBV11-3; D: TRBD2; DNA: TGTGCCAGCAGCTTAGGGACTAGCGGGGGACTTTATTTT; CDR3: CASSLGTSGGLYF
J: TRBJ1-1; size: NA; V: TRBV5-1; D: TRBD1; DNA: TGCGCCAGCAGCAGGACAGGCCTGCAGACTGAAGCTTTCTTT; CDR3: CASSRTGLQTEAFF
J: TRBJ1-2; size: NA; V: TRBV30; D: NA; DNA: TGTGCCTGGCGGGACTTCGGTAGGGGCAACTATGGCTACACCTTC; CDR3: CAWRDFGRGNYGYTF
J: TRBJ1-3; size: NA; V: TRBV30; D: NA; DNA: TGTGCCTGGAGGGTACAGGGTGGAAACACCATATATTTT; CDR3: CAWRVQGGNTIYF
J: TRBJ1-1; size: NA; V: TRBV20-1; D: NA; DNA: TGCAGTGCCCAGATCCACACTGAAGCTTTCTTT; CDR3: CSAQIHTEAFF
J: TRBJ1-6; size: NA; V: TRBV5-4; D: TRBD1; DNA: TGTGCCAGCAGCTTGCCCAGGGGGGAATCACCCCTCCACTTT; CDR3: CASSLPRGESPLHF
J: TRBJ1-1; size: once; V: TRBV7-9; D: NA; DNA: TGTGCCAGCAGCTTACTCACGGGGGAGAGCACTGAAGCTTTCTTT; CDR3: CASSLLTGESTEAFF
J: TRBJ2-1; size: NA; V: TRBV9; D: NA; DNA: TGTGCCAGCAGCGGCCTAGCGTCTACCCCTGAGCAGTTCTTC; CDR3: CASSGLASTPEQFF
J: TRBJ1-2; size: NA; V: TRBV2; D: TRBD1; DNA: TGTGCCAGCAGCCCGGGGGACAGGGGCTTTGATGGCTACACCTTC; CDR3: CASSPGDRGFDGYTF
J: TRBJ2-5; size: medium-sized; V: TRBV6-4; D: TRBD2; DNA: TGTGCCAGCAGTGACCCCCATAGGCTAGCGGGAAAAAAGACCCAGTACTTC; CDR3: CASSDPHRLAGKKTQYF
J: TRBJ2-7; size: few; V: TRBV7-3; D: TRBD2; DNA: TGTGCCAGCAGGAGAAAGACTAGCGGGATCCACGAGCAGTACTTC; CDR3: CASRRKTSGIHEQYF
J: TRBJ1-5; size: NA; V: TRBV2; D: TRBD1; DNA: TGTGCCAGCAGGAGGGCGGGACAGGGGGATCAGCCCCAGCATTTT; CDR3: CASRRAGQGDQPQHF
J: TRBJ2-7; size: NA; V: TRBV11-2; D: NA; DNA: TGTGCCAGCAGCTATAGTCTAGCCGAGCAGTACTTC; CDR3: CASSYSLAEQYF
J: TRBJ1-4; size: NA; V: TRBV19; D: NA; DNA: TGTGCCAGTAGTAGGACCGAGGCGGGAACAACTAATGAAAAACTGTTTTTT; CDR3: CASSRTEAGTTNEKLFF
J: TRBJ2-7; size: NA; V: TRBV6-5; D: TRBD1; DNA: TGTGCCAGCAGTTACTCTGGGGGACAGGGCTCCTACGAGCAGTACTTC; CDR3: CASSYSGGQGSYEQYF
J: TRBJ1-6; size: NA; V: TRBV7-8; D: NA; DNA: TGTGCCAGCAGGATATCCGACAGGAATAATTCACCCCTCCACTTT; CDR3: CASRISDRNNSPLHF
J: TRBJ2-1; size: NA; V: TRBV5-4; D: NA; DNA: TGTGCCAGCAGTTCAGATAACAATGAGCAGTTCTTC; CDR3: CASSSDNNEQFF
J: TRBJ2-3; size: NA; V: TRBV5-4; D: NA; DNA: TGTGCCAGCAGCTTGGGGGCAGGACTTCCCACAGATACGCAGTATTTT; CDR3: CASSLGAGLPTDTQYF
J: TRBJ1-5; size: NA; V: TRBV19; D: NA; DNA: TGTGCCAGTAGTCCGGCCGCCAGCGTCAATCAGCCCCAGCATTTT; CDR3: CASSPAASVNQPQHF
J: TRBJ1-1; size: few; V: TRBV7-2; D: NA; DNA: TGTGCCAGCAGCTCCAGGACGGGGGGGCGCTCTGAAGCTTTCTTT; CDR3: CASSSRTGGRSEAFF
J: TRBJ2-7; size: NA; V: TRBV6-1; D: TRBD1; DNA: TGTGCCAGCAGTGAAAGGGGGCCACCCTACGAGCAGTACTTC; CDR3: CASSERGPPYEQYF
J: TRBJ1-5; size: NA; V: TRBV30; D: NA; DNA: TGTGCCTGGAGTCCCCGCGGCAGGGATAATCAGCCCCAGCATTTT; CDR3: CAWSPRGRDNQPQHF
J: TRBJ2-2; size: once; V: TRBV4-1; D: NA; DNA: TGCGCCAGCAGCCCCTACAGGGTTTTGACCGGGGAGCTGTTTTTT; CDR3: CASSPYRVLTGELFF
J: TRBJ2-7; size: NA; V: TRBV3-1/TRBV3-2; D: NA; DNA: TGTGCCAGCAGCCATTCAACGGGAGACGAGCAGTACTTC; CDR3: CASSHSTGDEQYF
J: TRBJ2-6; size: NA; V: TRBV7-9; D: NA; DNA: TGTGCCAGCAGCTTGGGCGGGGGCAGCGCCGACCCTGGGGCCAACGTCCTGACTTTC; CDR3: CASSLGGGSADPGANVLTF
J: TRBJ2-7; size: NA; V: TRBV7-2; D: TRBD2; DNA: TGTGCCAGCAGCATACTAGCGGGGGGGCCAGACGAGCAGTACTTC; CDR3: CASSILAGGPDEQYF
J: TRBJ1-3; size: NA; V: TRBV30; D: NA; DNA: TGTGCCTGGAGTGCTCACGGGACTGAACCCTCTGGAAACACCATATATTTT; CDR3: CAWSAHGTEPSGNTIYF
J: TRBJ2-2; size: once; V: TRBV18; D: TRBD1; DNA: TGTGCCAGCTCACCAAGACAGGGACCCACCGGGGAGCTGTTTTTT; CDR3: CASSPRQGPTGELFF
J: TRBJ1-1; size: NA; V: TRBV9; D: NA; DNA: TGTGCCAGCAGCTACACAGTGAACACTGAAGCTTTCTTT; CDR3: CASSYTVNTEAFF
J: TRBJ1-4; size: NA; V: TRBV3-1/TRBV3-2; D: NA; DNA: TGTGCCAGCAGCCAAGATAGGGGGGGACGGGCAACTAATGAAAAACTGTTTTTT; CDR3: CASSQDRGGRATNEKLFF
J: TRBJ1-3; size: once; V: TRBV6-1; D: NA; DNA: TGTGCCAGCAGTGAAAGGGGCTCTGGAAACACCATATATTTT; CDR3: CASSERGSGNTIYF
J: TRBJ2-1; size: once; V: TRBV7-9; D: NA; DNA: TGTGCCAGCAGGGTGAGAGGGCCTACTAGCAATGAGCAGTTCTTC; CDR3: CASRVRGPTSNEQFF
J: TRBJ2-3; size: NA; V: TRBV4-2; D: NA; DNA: TGTGCCAGCAGCCAATCAACAGGGAGGGTGGATTTT; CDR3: CASSQSTGRVDF
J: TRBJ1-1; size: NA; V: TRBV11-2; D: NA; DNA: TGTGCCAGCAGCCGCGAGACTGGGGCAGAAGCTTTCTTT; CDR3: CASSRETGAEAFF
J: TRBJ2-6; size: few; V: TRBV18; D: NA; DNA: TGTGCCAGCTCACCAGGCATACGCTCTGGGGCCAACGTCCTGACTTTC; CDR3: CASSPGIRSGANVLTF
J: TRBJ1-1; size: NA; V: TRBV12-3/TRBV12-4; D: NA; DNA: TGTGCCAGTCGGAACACTGAAGCTTTCTTT; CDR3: CASRNTEAFF
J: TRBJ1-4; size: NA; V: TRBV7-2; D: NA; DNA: TGTGCCAGCAGCTTAGTTACGGGGGGGACTGAAAAACTGTTTTTT; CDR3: CASSLVTGGTEKLFF
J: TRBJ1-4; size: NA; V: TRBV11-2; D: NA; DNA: TGTGCCAGCAGCAAAGAGGGTTTAGCTAATGAAAAACTGTTTTTT; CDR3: CASSKEGLANEKLFF
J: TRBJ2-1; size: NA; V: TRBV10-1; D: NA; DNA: TGCGCCAGCAGTGAGTCAAGGGGCTCCTACAATGAGCAGTTCTTC; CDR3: CASSESRGSYNEQFF
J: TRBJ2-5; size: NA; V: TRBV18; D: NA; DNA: TGTGCCAGCTCACGGGCGCGAGATTACCAAGAGACCCAGTACTTC; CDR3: CASSRARDYQETQYF
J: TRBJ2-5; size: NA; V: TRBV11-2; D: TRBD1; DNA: TGTGCCAGCAGCTTTCATGGGACAGACCAAGAGACCCAGTACTTC; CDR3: CASSFHGTDQETQYF
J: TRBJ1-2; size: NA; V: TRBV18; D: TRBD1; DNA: TGTGCCAGCTCACCCGGGACAGCTAACTATGGCTACACCTTC; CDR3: CASSPGTANYGYTF
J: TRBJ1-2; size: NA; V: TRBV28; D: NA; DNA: TGTGCCAGCAGCGTAACAAATGGCTACACCTTC; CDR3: CASSVTNGYTF